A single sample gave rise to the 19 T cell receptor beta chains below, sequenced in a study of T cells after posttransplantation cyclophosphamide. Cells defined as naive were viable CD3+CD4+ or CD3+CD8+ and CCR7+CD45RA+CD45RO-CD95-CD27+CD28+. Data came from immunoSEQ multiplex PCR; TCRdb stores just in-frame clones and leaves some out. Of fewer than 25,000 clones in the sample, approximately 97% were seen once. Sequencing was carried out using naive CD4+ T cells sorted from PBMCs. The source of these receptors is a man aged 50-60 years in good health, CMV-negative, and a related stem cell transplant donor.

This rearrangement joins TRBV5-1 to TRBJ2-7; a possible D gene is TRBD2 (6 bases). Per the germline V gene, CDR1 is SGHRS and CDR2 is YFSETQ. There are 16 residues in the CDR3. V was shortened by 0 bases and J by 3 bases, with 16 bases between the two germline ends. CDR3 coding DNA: TGCGCCAGCAGCTTGGCCGGGAGCAGAACCAACTACGAGCAGTACTTC. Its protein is CASSLAGSRTNYEQYF.

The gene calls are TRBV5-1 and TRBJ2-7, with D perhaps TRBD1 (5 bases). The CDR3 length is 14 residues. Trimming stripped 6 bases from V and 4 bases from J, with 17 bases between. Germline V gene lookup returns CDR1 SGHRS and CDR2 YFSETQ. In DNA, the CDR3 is TGCGCCAGCAAGGAGATGAGCAGGGCGTACGAGCAGTACTTC. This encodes CASKEMSRAYEQYF.

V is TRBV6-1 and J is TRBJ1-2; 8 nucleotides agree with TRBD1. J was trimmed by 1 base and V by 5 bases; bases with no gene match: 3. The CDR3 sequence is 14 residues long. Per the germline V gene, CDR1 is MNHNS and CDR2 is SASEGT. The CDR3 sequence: CASSSRGRNYGYTF. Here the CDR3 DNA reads TGTGCCAGCAGTTCCAGGGGGCGTAACTATGGCTACACCTTC.

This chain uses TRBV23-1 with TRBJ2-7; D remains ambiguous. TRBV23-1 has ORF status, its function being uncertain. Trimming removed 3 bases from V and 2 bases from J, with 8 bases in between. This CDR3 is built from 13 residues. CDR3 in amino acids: CASSHGQTYEQYF. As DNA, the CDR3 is TGCGCCAGCAGTCATGGGCAAACCTACGAGCAGTACTTC.

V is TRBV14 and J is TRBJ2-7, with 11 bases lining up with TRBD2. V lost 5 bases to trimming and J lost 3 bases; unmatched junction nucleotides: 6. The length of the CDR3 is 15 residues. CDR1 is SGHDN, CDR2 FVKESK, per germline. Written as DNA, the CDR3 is TGTGCCAGCAGCGGACCCGGGACTAGCGGCTACGAGCAGTACTTC. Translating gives CASSGPGTSGYEQYF.

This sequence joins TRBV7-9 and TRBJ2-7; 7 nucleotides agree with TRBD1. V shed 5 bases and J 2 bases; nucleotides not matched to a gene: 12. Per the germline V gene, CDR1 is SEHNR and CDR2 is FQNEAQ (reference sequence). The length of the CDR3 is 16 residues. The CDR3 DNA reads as TGTGCCAGCAGCAAGTACAGGGGAGAGACCGCCTACGAGCAGTACTTC. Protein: CASSKYRGETAYEQYF.

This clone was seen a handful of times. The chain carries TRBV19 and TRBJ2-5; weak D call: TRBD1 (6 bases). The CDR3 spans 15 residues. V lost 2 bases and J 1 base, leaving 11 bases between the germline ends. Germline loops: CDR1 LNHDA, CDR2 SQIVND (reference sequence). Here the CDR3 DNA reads TGTGCCAGTAGTATACTACAGGGTGGCCAAGAGACCCAGTACTTC. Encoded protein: CASSILQGGQETQYF. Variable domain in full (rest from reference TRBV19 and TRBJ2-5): DGGITQSPKYLFRKEGQNVTLSCEQNLNHDAMYWYRQDPGQGLRLIYYSQIVNDFQKGDIAEGYSVSREKKESFPLTVTSAQKNPTAFYLCASSILQGGQETQYFGPGTRLLVL.

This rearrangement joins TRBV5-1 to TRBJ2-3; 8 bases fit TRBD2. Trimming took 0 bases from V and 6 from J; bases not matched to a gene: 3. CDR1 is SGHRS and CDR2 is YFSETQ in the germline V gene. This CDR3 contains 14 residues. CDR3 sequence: CASSLEAGVDTQYF. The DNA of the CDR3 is TGCGCCAGCAGCTTGGAAGCGGGGGTGGATACGCAGTATTTT. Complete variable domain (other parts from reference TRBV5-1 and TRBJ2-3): KAGVTQTPRYLIKTRGQQVTLSCSPISGHRSVSWYQQTPGQGLQFLFEYFSETQRNKGNFPGRFSGRQFSNSRSEMNVSTLELGDSALYLCASSLEAGVDTQYFGPGTRLTVL.

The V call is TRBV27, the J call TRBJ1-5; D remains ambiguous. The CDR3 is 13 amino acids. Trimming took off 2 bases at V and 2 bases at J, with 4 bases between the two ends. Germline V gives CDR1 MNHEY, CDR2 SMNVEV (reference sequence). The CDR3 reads CASSLTGNQPQHF. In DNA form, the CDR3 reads TGTGCCAGCAGTTTAACAGGCAATCAGCCCCAGCATTTT.

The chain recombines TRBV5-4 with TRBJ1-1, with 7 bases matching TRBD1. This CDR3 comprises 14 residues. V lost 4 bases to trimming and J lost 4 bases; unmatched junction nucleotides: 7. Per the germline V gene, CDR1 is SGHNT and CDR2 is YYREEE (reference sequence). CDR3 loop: CASSLGQGVTEAFF. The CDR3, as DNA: TGTGCCAGCAGCCTGGGCCAGGGGGTCACTGAAGCTTTCTTT.

This chain's CDR3 is CASSEHQNTEAFF. In DNA form, the CDR3 reads TGTGCCAGCAGTGAACACCAGAACACTGAAGCTTTCTTT. The J gene is TRBJ1-1, the V gene TRBV6-4, with D uncertain. CDR3 length: 13 amino acids. V was clipped by 3 bases and J by 1 base, with 6 bases between them. Germline V CDR1 and CDR2: MRHNA, SNTAGT.

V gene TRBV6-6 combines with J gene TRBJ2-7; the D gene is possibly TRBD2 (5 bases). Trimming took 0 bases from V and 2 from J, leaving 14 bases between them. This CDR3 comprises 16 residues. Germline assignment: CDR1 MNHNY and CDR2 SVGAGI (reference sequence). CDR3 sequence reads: CASSYSRSSQPYEQYF. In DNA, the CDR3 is TGTGCCAGCAGTTACTCGAGGTCTAGCCAACCCTACGAGCAGTACTTC.

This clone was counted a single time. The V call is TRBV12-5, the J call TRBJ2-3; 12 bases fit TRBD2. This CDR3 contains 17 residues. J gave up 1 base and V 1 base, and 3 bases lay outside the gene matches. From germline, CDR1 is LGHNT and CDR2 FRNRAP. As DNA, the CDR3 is TGTGCTAGTGGTTTGGGGGCTAGCGGGGGGGGCACAGATACGCAGTATTTT. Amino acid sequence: CASGLGASGGGTDTQYF. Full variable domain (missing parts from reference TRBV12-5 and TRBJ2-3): DARVTQTPRHKVTEMGQEVTMRCQPILGHNTVFWYRQTMMQGLELLAYFRNRAPLDDSGMPKDRFSAEMPDATLATLKIQPSEPRDSAVYFCASGLGASGGGTDTQYFGPGTRLTVL.

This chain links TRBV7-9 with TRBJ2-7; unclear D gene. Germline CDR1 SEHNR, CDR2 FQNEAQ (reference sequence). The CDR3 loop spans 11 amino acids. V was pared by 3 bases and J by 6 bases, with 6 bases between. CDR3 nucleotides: TGTGCCAGCAGCTTGAGCGTCGAGCAGTACTTC. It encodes CASSLSVEQYF.

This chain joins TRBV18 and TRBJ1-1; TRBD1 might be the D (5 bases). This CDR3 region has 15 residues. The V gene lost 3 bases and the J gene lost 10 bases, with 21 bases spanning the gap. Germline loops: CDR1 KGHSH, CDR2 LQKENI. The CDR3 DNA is TGTGCCAGCTCACCGGACGGGGGGGGATGGGCCGGAGCTTTCTTT. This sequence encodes CASSPDGGGWAGAFF.

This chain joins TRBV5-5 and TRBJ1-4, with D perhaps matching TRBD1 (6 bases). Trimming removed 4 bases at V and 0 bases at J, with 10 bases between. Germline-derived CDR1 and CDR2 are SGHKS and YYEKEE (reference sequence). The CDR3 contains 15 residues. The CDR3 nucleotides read TGTGCCAGCAGCGCTGGGACATCAACTAATGAAAAACTGTTTTTT. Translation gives CASSAGTSTNEKLFF. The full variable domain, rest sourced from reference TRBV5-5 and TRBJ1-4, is DAGVTQSPTHLIKTRGQQVTLRCSPISGHKSVSWYQQVLGQGPQFIFQYYEKEERGRGNFPDRFSARQFPNYSSELNVNALLLGDSALYLCASSAGTSTNEKLFFGSGTQLSVL.

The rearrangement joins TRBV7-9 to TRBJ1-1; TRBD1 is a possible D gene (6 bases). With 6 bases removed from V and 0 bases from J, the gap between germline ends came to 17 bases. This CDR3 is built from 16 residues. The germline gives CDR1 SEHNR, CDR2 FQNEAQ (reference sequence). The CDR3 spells CASSLLRGTMNTEAFF. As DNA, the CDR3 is TGTGCCAGCAGTTTACTAAGGGGGACAATGAACACTGAAGCTTTCTTT. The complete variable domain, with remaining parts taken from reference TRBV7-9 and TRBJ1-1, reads DTGVSQNPRHKITKRGQNVTFRCDPISEHNRLYWYRQTLGQGPEFLTYFQNEAQLEKSRLLSDRFSAERPKGSFSTLEIQRTEQGDSAMYLCASSLLRGTMNTEAFFGQGTRLTVV.

In nucleotides, the CDR3 is TGTGCCAGCAGCGATCAGCGGGCCCGCACAGATACGCAGTATTTT. Amino acids: CASSDQRARTDTQYF. V is TRBV7-2 and J is TRBJ2-3; D may be TRBD2 (6 bases). Looked up from germline, CDR1 is SGHTA and CDR2 is FQGNSA. V was shortened by 5 bases and J by 1 base, with 13 bases between the two germline ends. The CDR3 is 15 residues long.

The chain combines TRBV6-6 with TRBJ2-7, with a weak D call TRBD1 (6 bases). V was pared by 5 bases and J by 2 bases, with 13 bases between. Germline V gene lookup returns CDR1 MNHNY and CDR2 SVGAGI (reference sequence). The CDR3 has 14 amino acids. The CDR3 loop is CASSAVQGAYEQYF. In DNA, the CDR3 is TGTGCCAGCAGTGCTGTACAGGGTGCCTACGAGCAGTACTTC.